This T cell receptor beta chain was observed in a study of post-analysis software for immune sequencing data. Study-wide results and caveats: Elevated frequency relative to controls characterized four to six TRBV segments in patients, TRBV5-6, TRBV5-1 and TRBV20-1 among them. Controls had significantly higher normalized Chao1 diversity than multiple sclerosis patients. Same-batch preparations were strongly co-clustered by F measure.

V shed 6 bases and J shed 9 bases, with 18 bases lying between them. The CDR3 has 13 residues. The germline V gene has CDR1 DFQATT and CDR2 SNEGSKA (reference sequence). Each TCR beta cDNA library carried unique molecular identifiers. Starting from approximately 0.95 to 9.8 million T cells, the study yielded approximately 500,000 cDNA molecules. TCRdb reprocessed the PCR reads via MiXCR and lists one record per CDR3 protein. The sample yields 740,000 or so distinct CDR3 sequences, 53% seen once. A remark on this clonotype: Its antigen is currently unknown.

The chain employs TRBV20-1 and TRBJ2-4; a weak D match, TRBD2 (7 bases). The clonotype was recovered from a girl between 5 and 17 years old with multiple sclerosis. Source material: blood. CDR3: CSAPRGGDVIQYF. CDR3 bases: TGCAGTGCCCCGAGGGGGGGCGACGTCATTCAGTACTTC.